The T cell receptor (beta chain) under discussion was sequenced for a study of cytomegalovirus exposure and HLA in healthy donors. The length of the CDR3 is 11 residues. V lost 8 bases and J lost 11, with 16 bases in between. The germline CDR1 and CDR2 sequences are SQVTM and ANQGSEA. This clone was found a few times. This cohort consisted of healthy bone marrow donors. PCR amplification relied on 60 Vbeta primers (plus 13 Jbeta primers). The protocol was immunoSEQ multiplex PCR, while the TCRdb copy is restricted to in-frame clones and leaves out a portion. The sample carries 110,000 to 150,000 clones, approximately 80% recorded once.

The sequence was collected from a male donor in good health and CMV-seronegative. Sequenced input: PBMCs. The J gene is TRBJ2-1, the V gene TRBV29-1, with D possibly being TRBD1 (6 bases). The chain's CDR3 is CSQKVGAQQFF. The CDR3 DNA is TGCAGCCAAAAAGTGGGGGCCCAGCAGTTCTTC.